This TCR beta chain was obtained from a study of T-cell reconstitution after alpha-beta-depleted transplantation in children. The study's findings and limits: Alpha-beta T cells about two months after transplant reportedly derived from several hundred expanded graft clones. The main origin of T-cell counts and diversity one year after transplant was newly produced T cells.

This CDR3 spans 16 amino acids. Germline lookup yields CDR1 SGHAT and CDR2 FQNNGV. The germline V and J ends were trimmed by 3 bases and 4 bases, with 18 bases remaining between them. The authors prepared the TCRbeta library with unique molecular identifiers. TCRdb re-analysed the PCR reads in MiXCR, keeping a single row per CDR3 protein. The table lists some 220,000 distinct CDR3 sequences, under 13% of them singletons. This clonotype was counted ten times or more. Its specificity is unknown. The TCR was taken from a child younger than two with acute myeloid leukemia, due to receive a stem cell transplant. The V and J genes are TRBV11-2 and TRBJ2-5; D possibly matches TRBD1 or TRBD2 (5 bases each). Here the sequenced sample was PBMCs, taken before TCRalphabeta/CD19-depleted stem cell transplant. CDR3 nucleotides: TGTGCCAGCAGCTTTCCCGGGTCACAGGCGGGAGAGACCCAGTACTTC. Translated, it gives CASSFPGSQAGETQYF.